One sample yielded the 18 T cell receptor beta chains listed below, sequenced in a study of regulatory T cells in long-lasting Graves disease. Noted time point: newly diagnosed GD, antithyroid drugs for less than 3 months. After RNA was extracted from PBMCs, the TCR library was made from it. iRepertoire HTBI primers and Arm-PCR of CDR3 regions built TCR beta libraries. TCRdb re-analysed the multiplex PCR reads in MiXCR, keeping a single row per CDR3 protein. The sample has about 560,000 distinct CDR3 sequences, about 16% seen once; the top ten hold about 12%. This sample also belongs to another study, concerning T cells in Graves' hyperthyroidism and ophthalmopathy.

The specimen comprised peripheral blood mononuclear cells (PBMCs), sampled at new diagnosis, from a patient treated with antithyroid drugs. Receptor source: a young man with Graves disease.

This clonotype was observed many times. J is TRBJ1-1 and V is TRBV12-3 or TRBV12-4; D ambiguous. Trimming shortened V by 6 bases and J by 0 bases, and 8 bases separated the two germline ends. The CDR3 extends over 13 amino acids. The CDR3 region is CASSSAVNTEAFF. In DNA form, the CDR3 reads TGTGCCAGCAGCTCTGCGGTGAACACTGAAGCTTTCTTT.

The CDR3: CASSSRVSGNTIYF. CDR3 DNA sequence: TGTGCCAGCAGTTCAAGAGTGTCTGGAAACACCATATATTTT. This chain connects TRBV27 to TRBJ1-3; D gene uncertain. V lost 4 bases to trimming and J lost 1 base, with 8 bases between them. This CDR3 region has 14 residues. Germline V gene sequence: CDR1 MNHEY, CDR2 SMNVEV (reference sequence).

This clonotype occurred many times. The genes are TRBV29-1 and TRBJ2-7; D is undetermined. The CDR3 totals 13 residues. V was shortened by 5 bases and J by 0 bases, with 11 bases between the two germline ends. Germline lookup yields CDR1 SQVTM and CDR2 ANQGSEA. This CDR3 reads CSVRQASSYEQYF. DNA for the CDR3: TGCAGCGTTAGGCAGGCGAGCTCCTACGAGCAGTACTTC.

The rearrangement joins TRBV7-9 to TRBJ1-3; the match to TRBD1 covers 10 bases. Germline V gives CDR1 SEHNR, CDR2 FQNEAQ (reference sequence). This CDR3 has 18 residues. V lost 1 base to trimming and J lost 4 bases; unmatched junction nucleotides: 10. The CDR3 DNA reads TGTGCCAGCAGCTTAGTCAGACAGGGGGCCGCTAGCGGAAACACCATATATTTT. Translation gives CASSLVRQGAASGNTIYF.

The chain joins TRBV27 to TRBJ1-4; D is uncertain. The CDR3 runs 13 residues. The ends were cut back, 6 bases at V and 7 bases at J, with 12 bases in the middle. Looked up from germline, CDR1 is MNHEY and CDR2 is SMNVEV (reference sequence). DNA for the CDR3: TGTGCCAGCAGACCCCGGGCGCTTGAAAAACTGTTTTTT. It translates to CASRPRALEKLFF.

This clonotype has ten or more counts. The gene calls are TRBV7-2 and TRBJ1-2; weak D call: TRBD1 (5 bases). Trimming pared 5 bases from V and 4 bases from J, leaving 14 bases between. The CDR3 loop spans 14 amino acids. Germline assignment: CDR1 SGHTA and CDR2 FQGNSA. CDR3 loop: CASSLSRQFYGYTF. CDR3 nucleotides: TGTGCCAGCAGCCTATCTAGACAGTTCTATGGCTACACCTTC.

The V and J genes are TRBV7-9 and TRBJ2-1; 9 positions agree with TRBD2. V lost 6 bases and J lost 3; bases outside the gene matches: 12. Germline lookup yields CDR1 SEHNR and CDR2 FQNEAQ (reference sequence). The CDR3 loop spans 17 amino acids. CDR3 DNA: TGTGCCAGCAGTTCCCCTCGACTAGCGGTAAACTACAATGAGCAGTTCTTC. This gives the protein CASSSPRLAVNYNEQFF.

Many counts were recorded for this clonotype. The chain links TRBV13 to TRBJ2-2; D not certain. The V gene lost 3 bases and the J gene lost 1 base, with 9 bases spanning the gap. Germline CDR1 is PRHDT and CDR2 is FYEKMQ (reference sequence). The CDR3 is 15 amino acids. The CDR3 bases are TGTGCCAGCAGCTTCGCCGATATGAACACCGGGGAGCTGTTTTTT. This sequence encodes CASSFADMNTGELFF.

CDR3 residues: CASSLDFRDSPLHF. The CDR3, as DNA: TGTGCCAGCAGCTTAGACTTCAGGGATTCACCCCTCCACTTT. The chain is built from TRBV7-9 and TRBJ1-6, with a weak D call TRBD1 (5 bases). Germline CDR1 is SEHNR and CDR2 is FQNEAQ (reference sequence). Trimming shortened V by 1 base and J by 8 bases, and 9 bases separated the two germline ends. The CDR3 contains 14 residues.

The chain is built from TRBV3-1 and TRBJ2-2; D gene uncertain. From germline, CDR1 is LGHDT and CDR2 YNNKEL (reference sequence). Trimming removed 6 bases from V and 4 bases from J, with 9 bases in between. This CDR3 has 13 residues. The CDR3 protein is CASSGLSTGELFF. In DNA, the CDR3 is TGTGCCAGCAGTGGGTTGAGCACCGGGGAGCTGTTTTTT.

This clonotype was found many times. The chain uses TRBV5-6 and TRBJ2-1, with D possibly being TRBD2 (6 bases). Per the germline V gene, CDR1 is SGHDT and CDR2 is YYEEEE. The CDR3 covers 16 residues. V lost 4 bases to trimming and J lost 9 bases, with 23 bases between them. CDR3 nucleotide sequence: TGTGCCAGCAGCCCCCCTCGGGCGGGAATGGTTCGTGAGCAGTTCTTC. Protein product: CASSPPRAGMVREQFF.

The rearrangement uses TRBV5-5 and TRBJ2-2; D not certain. From germline, CDR1 is SGHKS and CDR2 YYEKEE (reference sequence). Trimming took off 1 base at V and 8 bases at J, with 6 bases between the two ends. The CDR3 is made up of 12 amino acids. CDR3 nucleotides: TGTGCCAGCAGCTTGTTGTCTGGGGAGCTGTTTTTT. This gives the protein CASSLLSGELFF.

This clonotype was counted only a few times. The rearrangement links TRBV7-2 to TRBJ2-1; TRBD2 might be the D (5 bases). The J call may be wrong; the DNA end is better matched by TRBJ2-7. CDR3 length equals 15 residues. CDR1 is SGHTA and CDR2 is FQGNSA in the germline V gene. Here the CDR3 reads CASSLGPGDLSEQYF. CDR3 nucleotides: TGTGCCAGCAGCTTAGGCCCCGGGGATCTAAGCGAGCAGTACTTC.

This clonotype showed up just a few times. This chain joins TRBV4-1 and TRBJ2-3, with a tentative D call TRBD1 (6 bases). CDR3 size: 15 residues. Looked up from germline, CDR1 is MGHRA and CDR2 is YSYEKL. The V end was cut by 0 bases, the J end by 6 bases, with 13 bases between. CDR3 DNA sequence: TGCGCCAGCAGCCAAGATCCAGACAGGTTGGATACGCAGTATTTT. This encodes CASSQDPDRLDTQYF.

This clonotype has only a few counts. The rearrangement links TRBV7-3 to TRBJ2-1; 8 nucleotides match TRBD2. In germline, CDR1 is SGHTA, CDR2 FQGTGA. The CDR3 extends over 15 amino acids. Germline trimming cut 1 base from V and 8 bases from J; bases unmatched to any gene: 7. CDR3 sequence: CASSLSPGRGDEQFF. As DNA, the CDR3 is TGTGCCAGCAGCTTAAGCCCCGGGAGGGGCGATGAGCAGTTCTTC.

This clonotype was recorded many times. This sequence joins TRBV7-2 and TRBJ1-6; the D gene is possibly TRBD1 (5 bases). There are 15 residues in the CDR3. Trimming stripped 1 base from V and 7 bases from J, with 11 bases between. Germline V CDR1 and CDR2: SGHTA, FQGNSA. CDR3 coding DNA: TGTGCCAGCAGCTTAGAAACAGGAAGGAATTCACCCCTCCACTTT. It yields the protein CASSLETGRNSPLHF.

The sample holds many counts of this clonotype. For the CDR3, the DNA is TGTGCCAGCAATAGTGCATACGAGCAGTACTTC. It encodes CASNSAYEQYF. The chain carries TRBV25-1 and TRBJ2-7; no definite D call. V dropped 7 bases and J dropped 4 bases, with 8 bases sitting between them. The length of the CDR3 is 11 residues. Germline V lookup: CDR1 MGHDK, CDR2 SYGVNS.

This clonotype has at least ten counts. The rearrangement joins TRBV12-5 to TRBJ1-2; TRBD1 might be the D (5 bases). V dropped 2 bases and J dropped 4 bases, with 14 bases sitting between them. Germline values: CDR1 LGHNT, CDR2 FRNRAP. The CDR3 extends over 15 amino acids. As DNA, the CDR3 is TGTGCTAGTGGTTTGAGGGACGGCTATATCTATGGCTACACCTTC. Its protein product is CASGLRDGYIYGYTF.